This T cell receptor beta chain was sequenced for a study of blood T cells in healthy people across ages. Study-wide context: Using template switching, researchers captured about one barcoded beta molecule for each two T cells. Study results and caveats: A strong correlation between TCR beta diversity and naive T cell percentage was seen.

Germline assignment: CDR1 SGHTA and CDR2 FQGNSA. J gave up 2 bases and V 3 bases, and 13 bases lay outside the gene matches. The CDR3 runs to 17 residues. This clonotype has just a few counts. The antigen is not known. For the second PCR, which ran for roughly 7 to 11 cycles, a sample-barcoded 5' primer and a J-beta primer mix were used. The template-switch adaptor, which had 12 random nucleotides, put a tag on each cDNA molecule. TCRdb reprocessed the 5' RACE reads with MiXCR, giving one entry per CDR3 protein. Altogether about 1.4 million distinct CDR3 sequences are present, 45% to 70% being singletons, with the ten largest covering over 6.5%.

The sequencing input was blood. The TCR originated in a man between 18 and 29 years old in good health. V and J are TRBV7-2 and TRBJ2-7; 7 bases agree with TRBD1. In DNA, the CDR3 is TGTGCCAGCAGCTTCCGACCCAGACAGGGACGAACCTACGAGCAGTACTTC. It translates to CASSFRPRQGRTYEQYF.